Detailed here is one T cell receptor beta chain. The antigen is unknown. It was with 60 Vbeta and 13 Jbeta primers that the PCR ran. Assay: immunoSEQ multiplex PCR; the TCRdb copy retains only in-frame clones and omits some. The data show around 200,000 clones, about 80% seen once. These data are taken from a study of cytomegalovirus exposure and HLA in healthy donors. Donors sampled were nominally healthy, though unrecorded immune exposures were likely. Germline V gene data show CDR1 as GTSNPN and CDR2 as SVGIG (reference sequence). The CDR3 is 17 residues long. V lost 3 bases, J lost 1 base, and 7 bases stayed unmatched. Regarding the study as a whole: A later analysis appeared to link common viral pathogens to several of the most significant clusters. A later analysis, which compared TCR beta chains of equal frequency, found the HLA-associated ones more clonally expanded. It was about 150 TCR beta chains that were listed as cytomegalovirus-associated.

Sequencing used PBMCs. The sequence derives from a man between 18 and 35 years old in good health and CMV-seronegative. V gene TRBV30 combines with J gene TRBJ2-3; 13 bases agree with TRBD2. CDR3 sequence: CAWRGRTSGRGTDTQYF. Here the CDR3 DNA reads TGTGCCTGGAGGGGACGGACTAGCGGGAGAGGCACAGATACGCAGTATTTT.